This passage covers 5 T cell receptor beta chains from one sample sequenced in a study of response to subunit inactivated influenza vaccine. TCRdb passed the RT-PCR reads through MiXCR, listing each CDR3 protein once. The table has around 520,000 distinct CDR3 sequences, 12% seen once. The specimen was PBMCs from blood, collected on the day of vaccination. The source is a man aged 50 or older who received an inactivated influenza vaccine.

The sample holds many counts of this clonotype. The CDR3, as DNA: TGCGCCAGCAGCCCGGACGGGGGGGGTCAGCCCCAGCATTTT. It specifies CASSPDGGGQPQHF. The V gene is TRBV5-1, the J gene TRBJ1-5; D possibly corresponds to TRBD1 (5 bases). V was cut by 4 bases and J by 6 bases, with 14 bases left in between. Germline lookup yields CDR1 SGHRS and CDR2 YFSETQ. The CDR3 runs to 14 residues.

The J gene is TRBJ2-7, the V gene TRBV12-3 or TRBV12-4; D unresolved. This CDR3 region has 15 residues. V was trimmed by 7 bases and J by 5 bases, leaving 21 bases between them. CDR3 region: CASTIDRTSVHEQYF. CDR3 coding DNA: TGTGCCAGCACCATAGACCGTACCTCGGTTCACGAGCAGTACTTC.

This clonotype was picked up a small number of times. This chain joins TRBV7-9 and TRBJ1-6, with a tentative D call TRBD1 (6 bases). V was pared by 2 bases and J by 8 bases, with 13 bases between. Germline values: CDR1 SEHNR, CDR2 FQNEAQ (reference sequence). The CDR3 has 15 amino acids. CDR3 bases: TGTGCCAGCAGCTTAAGGGGGTCGGGGCATTCACCCCTCCACTTT. Residues: CASSLRGSGHSPLHF.

This clonotype was picked up a small number of times. The V and J genes are TRBV21-1 and TRBJ2-1; TRBD2 is the table's D call and was not checked against the DNA. TRBV21-1 constitutes a pseudogene. This CDR3 region has 17 residues. CDR3 nucleotides: TGTGCCAGCAGCCCATTACCACGTGGCGGGAGTTACAATGAGCAGTTCTTC. This codes for CASSPLPRGGSYNEQFF.

The table lists this clonotype with many counts. The rearrangement links TRBV12-3 or TRBV12-4 to TRBJ2-7, with 7 bases lining up with TRBD1. This CDR3 has 15 residues. The trim removed 4 bases at V and 2 bases at J, leaving 8 bases unmatched. CDR3 nucleotide sequence: TGTGCCAGCAGTTCGTCGGGACAGAGTACCTACGAGCAGTACTTC. As protein: CASSSSGQSTYEQYF.